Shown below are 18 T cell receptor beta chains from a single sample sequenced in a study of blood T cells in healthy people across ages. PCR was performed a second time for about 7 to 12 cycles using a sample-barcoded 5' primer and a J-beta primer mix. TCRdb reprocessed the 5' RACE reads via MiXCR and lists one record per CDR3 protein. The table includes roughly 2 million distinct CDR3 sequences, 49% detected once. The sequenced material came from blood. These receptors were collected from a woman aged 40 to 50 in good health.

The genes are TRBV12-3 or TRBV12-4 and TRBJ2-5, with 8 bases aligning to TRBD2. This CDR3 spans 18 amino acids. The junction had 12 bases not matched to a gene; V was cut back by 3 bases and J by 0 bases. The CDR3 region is CASSFFWHRAGDQETQYF. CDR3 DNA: TGTGCCAGCAGTTTCTTTTGGCATCGAGCGGGGGACCAAGAGACCCAGTACTTC.

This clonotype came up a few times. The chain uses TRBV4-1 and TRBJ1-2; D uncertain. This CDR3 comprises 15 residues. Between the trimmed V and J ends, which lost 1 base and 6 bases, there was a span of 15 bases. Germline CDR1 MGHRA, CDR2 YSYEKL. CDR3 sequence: CASSQVILGSDGYTF. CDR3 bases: TGCGCCAGCAGCCAAGTAATCCTTGGTAGCGATGGCTACACCTTC.

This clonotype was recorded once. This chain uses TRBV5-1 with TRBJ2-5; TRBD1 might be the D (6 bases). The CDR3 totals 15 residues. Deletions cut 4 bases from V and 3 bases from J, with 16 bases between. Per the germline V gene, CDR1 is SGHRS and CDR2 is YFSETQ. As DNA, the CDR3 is TGCGCCAGCAGCAGAGGGGGTTCTTTTAAAGAGACCCAGTACTTC. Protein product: CASSRGGSFKETQYF. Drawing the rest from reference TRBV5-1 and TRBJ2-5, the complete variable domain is KAGVTQTPRYLIKTRGQQVTLSCSPISGHRSVSWYQQTPGQGLQFLFEYFSETQRNKGNFPGRFSGRQFSNSRSEMNVSTLELGDSALYLCASSRGGSFKETQYFGPGTRLLVL.

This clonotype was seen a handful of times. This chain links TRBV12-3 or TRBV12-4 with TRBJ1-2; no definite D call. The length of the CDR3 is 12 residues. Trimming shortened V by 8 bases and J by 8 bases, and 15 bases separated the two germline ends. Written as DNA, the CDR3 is TGTGCCAGCTCCTTTCGACGGGGAGGCTACACCTTC. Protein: CASSFRRGGYTF.

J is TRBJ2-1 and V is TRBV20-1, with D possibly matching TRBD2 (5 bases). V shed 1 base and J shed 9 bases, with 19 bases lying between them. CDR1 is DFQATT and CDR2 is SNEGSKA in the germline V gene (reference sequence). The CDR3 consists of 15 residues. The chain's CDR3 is CSARAPRYGAGEQFF. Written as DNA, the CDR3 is TGCAGTGCTAGAGCCCCTCGGTACGGCGCGGGTGAGCAGTTCTTC.

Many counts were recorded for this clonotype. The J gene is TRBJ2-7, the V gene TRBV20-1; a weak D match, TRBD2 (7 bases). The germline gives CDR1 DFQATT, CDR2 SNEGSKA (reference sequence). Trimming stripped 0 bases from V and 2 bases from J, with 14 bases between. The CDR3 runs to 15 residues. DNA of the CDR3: TGCAGTGCTAGAGATCGGGGGGCTTCACCCTACGAGCAGTACTTC. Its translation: CSARDRGASPYEQYF.

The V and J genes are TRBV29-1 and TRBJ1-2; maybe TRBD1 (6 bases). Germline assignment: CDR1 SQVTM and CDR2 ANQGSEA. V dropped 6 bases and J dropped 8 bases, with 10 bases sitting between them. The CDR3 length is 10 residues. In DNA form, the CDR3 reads TGCAGCGTCCGACAGGAGGGCTACACCTTC. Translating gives CSVRQEGYTF.

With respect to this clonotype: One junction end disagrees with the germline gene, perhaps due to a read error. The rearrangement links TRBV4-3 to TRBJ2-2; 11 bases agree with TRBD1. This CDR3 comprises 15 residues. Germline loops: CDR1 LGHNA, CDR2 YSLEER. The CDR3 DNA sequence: TGCGCCAGCAGCCGGAACGGACAGGGGGCCGGGGGGCTGTTTTTT. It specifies CASSRNGQGAGGLFF.

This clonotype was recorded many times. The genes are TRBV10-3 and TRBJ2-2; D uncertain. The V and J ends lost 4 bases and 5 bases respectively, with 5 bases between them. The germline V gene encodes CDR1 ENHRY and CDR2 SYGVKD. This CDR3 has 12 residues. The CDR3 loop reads CAISGVTGELFF. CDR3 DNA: TGTGCCATCAGTGGGGTGACCGGGGAGCTGTTTTTT.

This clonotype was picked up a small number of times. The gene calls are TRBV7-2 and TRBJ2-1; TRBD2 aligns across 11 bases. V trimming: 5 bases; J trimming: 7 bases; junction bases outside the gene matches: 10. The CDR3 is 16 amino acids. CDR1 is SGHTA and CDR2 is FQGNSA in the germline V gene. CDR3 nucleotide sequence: TGTGCCAGCAGCCAAGGGACTAGCGGTATGAGTAATGAGCAGTTCTTC. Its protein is CASSQGTSGMSNEQFF.

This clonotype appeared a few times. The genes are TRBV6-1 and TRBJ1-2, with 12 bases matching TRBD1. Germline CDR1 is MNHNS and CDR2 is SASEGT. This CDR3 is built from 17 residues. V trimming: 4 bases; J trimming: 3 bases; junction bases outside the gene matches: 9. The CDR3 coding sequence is TGTGCCAGCAGTGCCATCCTAGGGACAGGGGGCGACTATGGCTACACCTTC. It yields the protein CASSAILGTGGDYGYTF.

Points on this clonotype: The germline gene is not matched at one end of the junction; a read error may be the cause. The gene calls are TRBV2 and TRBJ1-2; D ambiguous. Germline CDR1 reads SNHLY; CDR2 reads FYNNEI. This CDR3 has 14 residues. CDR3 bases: TGTGCCAGCAAGAGCCCGATAGGACCTTATGACTACACCTTC. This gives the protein CASKSPIGPYDYTF. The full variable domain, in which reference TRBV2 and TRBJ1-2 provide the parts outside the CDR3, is EPEVTQTPSHQVTQMGQEVILRCVPISNHLYFYWYRQILGQKVEFLVSFYNNEISEKSEIFDDQFSVERPDGSNFTLKIRSTKLEDSAMYFCASKSPIGPYDYTFGSGTRLTVV.

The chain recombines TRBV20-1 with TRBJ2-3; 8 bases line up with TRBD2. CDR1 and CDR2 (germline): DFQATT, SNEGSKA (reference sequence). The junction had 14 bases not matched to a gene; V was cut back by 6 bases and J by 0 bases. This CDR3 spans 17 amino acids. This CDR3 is CSARKNLAGSSTDTQYF. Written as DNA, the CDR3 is TGCAGTGCCAGAAAGAACTTAGCGGGGTCTAGCACAGATACGCAGTATTTT.

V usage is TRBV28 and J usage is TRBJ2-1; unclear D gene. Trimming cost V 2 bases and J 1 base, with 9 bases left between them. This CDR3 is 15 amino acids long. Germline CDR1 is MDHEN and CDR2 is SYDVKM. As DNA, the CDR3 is TGTGCCAGCAGTTTAAGGCGTCTGTCCTACAATGAGCAGTTCTTC. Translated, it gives CASSLRRLSYNEQFF. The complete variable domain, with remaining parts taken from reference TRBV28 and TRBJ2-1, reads DVKVTQSSRYLVKRTGEKVFLECVQDMDHENMFWYRQDPGLGLRLIYFSYDVKMKEKGDIPEGYSVSREKKERFSLILESASTNQTSMYLCASSLRRLSYNEQFFGPGTRLTVL.

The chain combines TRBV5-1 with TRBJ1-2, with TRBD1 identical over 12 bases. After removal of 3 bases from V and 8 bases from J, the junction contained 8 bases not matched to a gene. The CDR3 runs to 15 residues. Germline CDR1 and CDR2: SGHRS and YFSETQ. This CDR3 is CASSYSGQGAEGYTF. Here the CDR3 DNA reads TGCGCCAGCAGCTATTCGGGACAGGGGGCGGAAGGCTACACCTTC.

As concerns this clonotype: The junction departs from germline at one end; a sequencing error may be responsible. CDR3 nucleotides: TGTGCCAGCAGCGGTTTAGCGGGGAACAATGAGCAGTTCTTC. Its protein product is CASSGLAGNNEQFF. This chain uses TRBV5-1 with TRBJ2-1; TRBD2 aligns across 8 bases. CDR3 length equals 14 residues. Germline assignment: CDR1 SGHRS and CDR2 YFSETQ. Filled out from reference TRBV5-1 and TRBJ2-1, the complete variable domain reads KAGVTQTPRYLIKTRGQQVTLSCSPISGHRSVSWYQQTPGQGLQFLFEYFSETQRNKGNFPGRFSGRQFSNSRSEMNVSTLELGDSALYLCASSGLAGNNEQFFGPGTRLTVL.

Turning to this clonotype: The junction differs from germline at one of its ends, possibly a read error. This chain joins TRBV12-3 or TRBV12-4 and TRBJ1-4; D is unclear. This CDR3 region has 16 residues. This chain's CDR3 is CASSLSTLATDEKLFF. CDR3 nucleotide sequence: TGTGCCAGCAGCCTGTCGACACTTGCAACTGATGAAAAACTGTTTTTT.

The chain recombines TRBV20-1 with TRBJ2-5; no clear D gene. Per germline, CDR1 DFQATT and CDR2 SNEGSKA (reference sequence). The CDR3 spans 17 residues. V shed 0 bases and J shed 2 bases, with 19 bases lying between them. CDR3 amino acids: CSARDHQRQVVQETQYF. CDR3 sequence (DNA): TGCAGTGCTAGAGATCACCAAAGGCAGGTCGTGCAAGAGACCCAGTACTTC.